Sequencing of this TCR beta chain was carried out in a study of blood T cell repertoires in COVID-19 (TCRdb year 2020). Background for the entire study: The collaborator samples originated in the United States, Italy and Spain and spanned the acute and convalescent phases of COVID-19. Subjects who had been exposed to COVID-19, were actively infected with it, or had recovered from it provided the deeply sampled blood TCRbeta repertoires that made up the dataset. Where available, HLA class I and class II types were taken from metadata supplied by the sample provider and were not determined by assay-based typing. The repertoires were made available in a free public database intended to serve as a resource for research on the immune response to SARS-CoV-2. Nearly every sample came with metadata listing a de-identified subject ID, COVID-19 status, age in years and sex. The material from the prospective study consisted of cDNA or gDNA derived from T cells, B-cell-depleted T cells, or PBMCs. The samples were drawn from two sources: the first 160 participants of the ongoing ImmuneRACE study, and fewer than 1,500 subjects contributed by 6 global collaborators.

TCRbeta CDR3 regions were amplified from genomic DNA using the immunoSEQ Assay, a bias-controlled multiplex PCR. The source study handled its data this way. Nucleated cell counts per sample were estimated from amplification of reference gene primers within the assay. Sequence reads were collapsed and filtered to measure the absolute abundance of every unique TCRbeta CDR3 rearrangement. Productive Simpson clonality was computed per sample as the square root of Simpson's diversity index over productive rearrangements. TCRdb took over this immuneACCESS table, retaining in-frame rearrangements with V and J assigned. Such tables are incomplete; in checked studies, under half of the missing clones stem from an unresolved V gene, and the remainder is unexplained. The V and J calls and the clone size are those of that table, but D and trimming were determined from the DNA. Present in this sample are 250,000 to 300,000 clones, 70% to 90% of which were seen just once. The leading ten clones occupy approximately 5.1% of the sample.

There are 16 amino acids in the CDR3, from cysteine to phenylalanine inclusive. Just the 48-base CDR3 DNA is kept, in frame starting at base 1. Cut back by 2 bases and 4 bases, the V and J ends lie 16 bases apart. CDR1 and CDR2 were assigned from the germline V gene as MDHEN and SYDVKM. One collaborating source in Seattle enrolled patients while the patients were actively infected and followed the patients over time throughout the course of disease. Collaborating institutions collected whole blood in K2EDTA tubes following their own protocols. For TCRbeta analysis, collaborator samples were shipped as frozen whole blood, as isolated PBMCs, or as DNA extracted from either sample type. Details on this clone: Its antigen remains unidentified. Base quality data are lacking; no much larger clone is found one base away.

Study-wide conclusions, independent of this receptor: Clinical and demographic metadata were provided uncurated, with the amount varying by source and participant.

The V gene is TRBV28 and the J gene is TRBJ2-3, with TRBD2 as a weak D call on 7 bases. Sequencing was performed on peripheral blood. This sequence was found in a woman in her fifties or sixties with COVID-19, enrolled during active disease. The DNA reads TGTGCCAGCAGTTTAGTAGGGGGGGATTTCGCAGATACGCAGTATTTT. This gives the protein CASSLVGGDFADTQYF.